Presented here are 14 T cell receptor beta chains from one specimen sequenced in a study of response to subunit inactivated influenza vaccine. TCRdb independently ran MiXCR on the RT-PCR reads; one entry per CDR3 protein. Of around 570,000 distinct CDR3 sequences in the sample, around 10% are singletons; the top ten hold 11%. The data were also submitted as part of a second study, on T cells expressing NK-cell markers. That source adds: In generating TCR beta cDNA, 5'RACE template switching with UMIs was used.

The material was PBMCs from blood, obtained on the day of vaccination. These receptors were obtained from a middle-aged man who received an inactivated influenza vaccine.

The CDR3 spells CSGDGTSGSGEQFF. CDR3 in DNA: TGCAGTGGGGATGGGACTAGCGGGAGCGGTGAGCAGTTCTTC. V is TRBV20-1 and J is TRBJ2-1; 14 bases map to TRBD2. Losses at the gene ends were 7 bases for V and 9 bases for J; bases not matched to a gene: 8. Germline V gene data show CDR1 as DFQATT and CDR2 as SNEGSKA (reference sequence). This CDR3 has 14 amino acids.

The V and J genes are TRBV20-1 and TRBJ2-5; 12 bases line up with TRBD2. CDR3 length: 19 residues. CDR1 is DFQATT, CDR2 SNEGSKA, per germline (reference sequence). The trim removed 0 bases at V and 0 bases at J, leaving 11 bases unmatched. In nucleotides, the CDR3 is TGCAGTGCTAGAGATACCGGACTAGCGGGATACCCCGACCAAGAGACCCAGTACTTC. Its translation: CSARDTGLAGYPDQETQYF.

This clonotype has a handful of counts. The chain has TRBV27 and TRBJ2-1, with TRBD2 matching 7 bases. CDR3 length: 14 amino acids. The trim removed 6 bases at V and 9 bases at J, leaving 11 bases unmatched. Germline CDR1 reads MNHEY; CDR2 reads SMNVEV (reference sequence). The CDR3 DNA follows: TGTGCCAGCAGGTTGGTGGGAGGGCCGCCTGAGCAGTTCTTC. This codes for CASRLVGGPPEQFF.

CDR3: CASSFGRVYNEQFF. The CDR3 bases are TGCGCCAGCAGCTTTGGAAGGGTCTACAATGAGCAGTTCTTC. V and J are TRBV5-1 and TRBJ2-1; D remains ambiguous. The CDR3 is made up of 14 amino acids. Trimming stripped 2 bases from V and 3 bases from J, with 9 bases between. Germline V gives CDR1 SGHRS, CDR2 YFSETQ.

V gene TRBV18 combines with J gene TRBJ2-1, with a possible D match to TRBD1 (6 bases). The CDR3 is 13 amino acids. Trimming stripped 2 bases from V and 8 bases from J, with 10 bases between. CDR1 and CDR2 from the germline V gene are KGHSH and LQKENI. The CDR3 bases are TGTGCCAGCTCACCATTTCAGGGGTATGAGCAGTTCTTC. Translating it yields CASSPFQGYEQFF.

This clonotype was counted only a few times. An end of the junction differs from the germline gene, which may be a read error. This chain joins TRBV7-2 and TRBJ2-3, with a tentative D call TRBD2 (5 bases). The germline V gene encodes CDR1 SGHTA and CDR2 FQGNSA. The CDR3 is 14 amino acids. The CDR3 sequence is CANSPSSVKDTQYF. DNA for the CDR3: TGTGCCAACAGCCCCAGTAGCGTAAAAGATACGCAGTATTTT.

Notes on this clonotype: A much larger clone lies a single base off, so this may be a read error. For the CDR3, the DNA is TGTGCCTGGAGCATGGCGAACACTGAAGCTTTCTTT. This translates into CAWSMANTEAFF. The chain is built from TRBV30 and TRBJ1-1; D remains unclear. The germline gives CDR1 GTSNPN, CDR2 SVGIG (reference sequence). V dropped 3 bases and J dropped 1 base, with 6 bases sitting between them. This CDR3 has 12 residues.

The chain has TRBV29-1 and TRBJ2-5, with D unclear. Deletions cut 6 bases from V and 0 bases from J, with 11 bases between. This CDR3 has 13 amino acids. Germline CDR1 reads SQVTM; CDR2 reads ANQGSEA. The CDR3 bases are TGCAGCGTGGGTCTGGTGTACCAAGAGACCCAGTACTTC. This codes for CSVGLVYQETQYF. Full variable domain (outside the CDR3, taken from reference TRBV29-1 and TRBJ2-5): SAVISQKPSRDICQRGTSLTIQCQVDSQVTMMFWYRQQPGQSLTLIATANQGSEATYESGFVIDKFPISRPNLTFSTLTVSNMSPEDSSIYLCSVGLVYQETQYFGPGTRLLVL.

This clonotype was detected many times. This rearrangement joins TRBV11-2 to TRBJ1-5, with unresolved D. The germline V gene encodes CDR1 SGHAT and CDR2 FQNNGV. The CDR3 is 13 residues long. V was shortened by 0 bases and J by 11 bases, with 11 bases between the two germline ends. The CDR3 DNA is TGTGCCAGCAGCTTAGAGTTTGACCAGGCCCAGCATTTT. Translation: CASSLEFDQAQHF. Full variable domain (remainder filled in from reference TRBV11-2 and TRBJ1-5): EAGVAQSPRYKIIEKRQSVAFWCNPISGHATLYWYQQILGQGPKLLIQFQNNGVVDDSQLPKDRFSAERLKGVDSTLKIQPAKLEDSAVYLCASSLEFDQAQHFGDGTRLSIL.

The J gene is TRBJ2-7, the V gene TRBV12-3 or TRBV12-4; no reliable D call. The CDR3 runs to 11 residues. Trimming pared 6 bases from V and 6 bases from J, leaving 9 bases between. CDR3 sequence reads: CASSTTLEQYF. CDR3 coding DNA: TGTGCCAGCAGCACCACCCTCGAGCAGTACTTC.

The gene calls are TRBV9 and TRBJ1-6; 8 nucleotides match TRBD1. The V gene's germline CDR1 is SGDLS and CDR2 YYNGEE. The CDR3 has 17 amino acids. Trimming removed 1 base from V and 8 bases from J; junction bases left unmatched: 11. In nucleotides, the CDR3 is TGTGCCAGCAGCGTATGGGGGGACAGGACATGGGATTCACCCCTCCACTTT. It encodes CASSVWGDRTWDSPLHF. The full variable domain, with the rest looked up from reference TRBV9 and TRBJ1-6, is DSGVTQTPKHLITATGQRVTLRCSPRSGDLSVYWYQQSLDQGLQFLIQYYNGEERAKGNILERFSAQQFPDLHSELNLSSLELGDSALYFCASSVWGDRTWDSPLHFGNGTRLTVT.

This chain uses TRBV30 with TRBJ1-6; 10 bases are shared with TRBD1. Germline CDR1 is GTSNPN and CDR2 is SVGIG (reference sequence). The CDR3 length is 13 residues. With V trimmed by 7 bases and J by 11 bases, 8 bases remained unmatched. Written as DNA, the CDR3 is TGTGCCTTCACCGGGACAGGGGTTACACCCCTCCACTTT. Translation: CAFTGTGVTPLHF.

The table lists this clonotype with a few counts. This chain connects TRBV15 to TRBJ2-7, with 12 positions matching TRBD2. There are 15 residues in the CDR3. V lost 4 bases to trimming and J lost 3 bases; unmatched junction nucleotides: 4. CDR1 LNHNV and CDR2 YYDKDF come from the germline V gene (reference sequence). For the CDR3, the DNA is TGTGCCACCAGCATACGGACTAGCGGGGACTACGAGCAGTACTTC. This codes for CATSIRTSGDYEQYF.

This clonotype was seen a few times. The genes are TRBV5-6 and TRBJ1-1, with a possible D match to TRBD1 (5 bases). The CDR3 totals 16 residues. CDR1 is SGHDT and CDR2 is YYEEEE in the germline V gene. V was pared by 0 bases and J by 4 bases, with 16 bases between. CDR3 bases: TGTGCCAGCAGCTTGGCACCAGGGCGGGTTAGCACTGAAGCTTTCTTT. Residues: CASSLAPGRVSTEAFF.